This TCR beta chain emerged from a study of CD8+ T cells in alopecia areata. The CDR3 is made up of 16 amino acids. With 7 bases clipped from V and 3 bases from J, the junction kept 14 bases outside the gene matches. CDR1 and CDR2 (germline): SQVTM, ANQGSEA. Extracted RNA was reverse transcribed, and the resulting cDNA served as sequencing template. Profiled with immunoSEQ multiplex PCR; TCRdb holds only in-frame clones, not every one. The data show roughly 100,000 clones, about 44% seen once. Treatment: oral pan-JAK inhibitor, 5-10 mg twice daily. This clone turned up a few times. Its antigen is not known. General study findings and limits: Lesional tissue from the scalp (especially in alopecia totalis/universalis) showed higher clonality than normal scalp.

Sequencing used CD8+ T cells sorted from blood, obtained at week 24, from a patient treated with tofacitinib. This TCR derives from a human donor with alopecia areata. This chain uses TRBV29-1 with TRBJ2-1; 8 bases match TRBD1. This CDR3 reads CSGSTGGVKGYNEQFF. The CDR3 region has the DNA TGCAGCGGGTCCACAGGGGGAGTTAAGGGCTACAATGAGCAGTTCTTC.